The text below deals with one T cell receptor (beta chain). Its antigen is not known. Amplified TCR beta CDR3 regions came from RNA transcripts. TCR CDR3 regions were first amplified by RT-PCR with HTBI primers. In TCRdb, the multiplex PCR reads were re-called with MiXCR into one record per CDR3 protein. The profile shows about 400,000 distinct CDR3 sequences, about 13% of them singletons. Trimming cost V 3 bases and J 10 bases, with 10 bases left between them. The germline gives CDR1 MNHNS, CDR2 SASEGT. The CDR3 spans 13 residues. The sample comes from a study of T cells in Graves' hyperthyroidism and ophthalmopathy. Background on the study: Staff took peripheral blood when the initial diagnosis was made, before any treatment began.

General study findings and limits: Blood also carried most thyroid clonotypes expanded above 0.001.

The sequence was obtained from a woman younger than 35 with Graves' hyperthyroidism. This chain connects TRBV6-1 to TRBJ1-6, with TRBD1 as a possible D gene (5 bases). Sequenced input: blood. The CDR3 DNA reads TGTGCCAGCAGTGATCTCGGGGGATCACCCCTCCACTTT. This translates into CASSDLGGSPLHF.